Listed below are T cell receptor beta chains from one sample, sequenced in a study of T cells in Graves' hyperthyroidism and ophthalmopathy. TCRdb fed the multiplex PCR reads into MiXCR, producing one record per CDR3 protein. The sample has about 360,000 distinct CDR3 sequences, over 15% seen once. The material sequenced was blood. All receptors derive from a woman aged 18 to 35 with Graves' hyperthyroidism. The CDR3 runs from the conserved cysteine through the conserved F or W. The D gene is left open where the match is weak. Rows give clone size only sometimes, using once, few, many, or a class for an expanded clone.

NA | many | TRBJ1-1 | TRBV2 | CASSDQSRIRGRNTEAFF | TGTGCCAGCAGTGACCAGTCGCGAATCAGGGGAAGGAACACTGAAGCTTTCTTT
NA | many | TRBJ1-5 | TRBV4-1 | CASSRLLQGRNQPQHF | TGCGCCAGCAGCCGACTATTACAGGGTAGGAATCAGCCCCAGCATTTT
TRBD1 | many | TRBJ1-5 | TRBV12-3/TRBV12-4 | CASSGGQGRSGQPQHF | TGTGCCAGCAGTGGGGGACAGGGTCGGTCAGGTCAGCCCCAGCATTTT
NA | many | TRBJ1-1 | TRBV7-2 | CASREGLGTEAFF | TGTGCCAGCAGGGAGGGGTTAGGGACTGAAGCTTTCTTT
NA | many | TRBJ2-7 | TRBV28 | CASRGYSYEQYF | TGTGCCAGCAGAGGCTACTCCTACGAGCAGTACTTC
NA | many | TRBJ2-5 | TRBV24-1 | CATSDTQGNLETQYF | TGTGCCACCAGTGATACTCAAGGGAATTTGGAGACCCAGTACTTC
TRBD1 | NA | TRBJ1-2 | TRBV6-1 | CASRSDRGYGYTF | TGTGCCAGCAGATCTGACAGGGGCTATGGCTACACCTTC
NA | NA | TRBJ1-2 | TRBV6-1 | CASSAKGGKSHGYTF | TGTGCCAGCAGTGCGAAGGGGGGAAAAAGCCATGGCTACACCTTC
TRBD1 | NA | TRBJ1-5 | TRBV3-1 | CASSQELEDRGGGNQPQHF | TGTGCCAGCAGCCAAGAATTAGAGGACAGGGGAGGGGGGAATCAGCCCCAGCATTTT
TRBD1 | many | TRBJ1-1 | TRBV12-3/TRBV12-4 | CASSAGGGGWNTEAFF | TGTGCCAGCAGTGCGGGGGGAGGGGGCTGGAACACTGAAGCTTTCTTT
TRBD2 | many | TRBJ2-7 | TRBV10-1 | CASSEESSGEGYEQYF | TGCGCCAGCAGTGAGGAGTCTAGCGGGGAAGGCTACGAGCAGTACTTC
NA | NA | TRBJ1-5 | TRBV6-1 | CASRGPASNQPQHF | TGTGCCAGCAGGGGGCCGGCTAGCAATCAGCCCCAGCATTTT
TRBD2 | NA | TRBJ2-5 | TRBV11-1 | CASSSSSGLAGGETQYF | TGTGCCAGCAGCTCGAGTTCGGGACTAGCGGGCGGTGAGACCCAGTACTTC
TRBD1 | many | TRBJ1-1 | TRBV29-1 | CSLGTGRNTEAFF | TGCAGCTTGGGGACAGGGCGGAACACTGAAGCTTTCTTT
NA | medium-sized | TRBJ1-2 | TRBV12-3/TRBV12-4 | CASSSRGGYTF | TGTGCCAGCAGTTCTAGGGGAGGCTACACCTTC
NA | many | TRBJ1-1 | TRBV4-1 | CASSQMGTNTEAFF | TGCGCCAGCAGCCAGATGGGGACGAACACTGAAGCTTTCTTT
NA | NA | TRBJ2-7 | TRBV19 | CASYSRPGRIFYEQYF | TGTGCCAGTTACTCTCGTCCGGGACGGATCTTCTACGAGCAGTACTTC
NA | many | TRBJ2-7 | TRBV13 | CASSPRDGLYEQYF | TGTGCCAGCAGCCCTAGGGACGGTCTCTACGAGCAGTACTTC
NA | many | TRBJ2-7 | TRBV27 | CASSSLGEYEQYF | TGTGCCAGCAGTTCCCTAGGCGAGTACGAGCAGTACTTC
TRBD1 | few | TRBJ2-7 | TRBV5-1 | CASSLWTGPHYEQYF | TGCGCCAGCAGCTTGTGGACAGGACCTCACTACGAGCAGTACTTC
NA | many | TRBJ1-5 | TRBV6-1 | CASSEGGGAGQPQHF | TGTGCCAGCAGTGAGGGAGGGGGGGCAGGTCAGCCCCAGCATTTT
TRBD1 | many | TRBJ1-2 | TRBV28 | CASSLGGRGRDYGYTF | TGTGCCAGCAGTTTAGGAGGCAGGGGGCGCGACTATGGCTACACCTTC
NA | many | TRBJ2-5 | TRBV5-1 | CASSSQTVATQYF | TGCGCCAGCAGCTCGCAGACAGTCGCAACCCAGTACTTC
TRBD1 | many | TRBJ1-5 | TRBV20-1 | CSAPRTGTNQPQHF | TGCAGTGCACCGAGGACAGGGACGAATCAGCCCCAGCATTTT
TRBD2 | NA | TRBJ2-5 | TRBV2 | CASTEPGGAGETQYF | TGTGCCAGCACCGAACCGGGGGGGGCTGGAGAGACCCAGTACTTC
NA | many | TRBJ1-1 | TRBV24-1 | CATSLSGTRNTEAFF | TGTGCCACCAGTCTTTCGGGGACGAGGAACACTGAAGCTTTCTTT
NA | NA | TRBJ1-6 | TRBV12-3/TRBV12-4 | CASSLQVVNSPLHF | TGTGCCAGCAGTTTACAGGTCGTTAATTCACCCCTTCACTTT
NA | many | TRBJ1-5 | TRBV4-1 | CASSQGTNQPQHF | TGCGCCAGCAGCCAAGGCACCAATCAGCCCCAGCATTTT
NA | many | TRBJ1-2 | TRBV5-4 | CASSSHFSAGGYGYTF | TGTGCCAGCAGCTCCCATTTTTCCGCGGGAGGTTATGGCTACACCTTC
NA | many | TRBJ2-7 | TRBV10-3 | CAISELATVNSYEQYF | TGTGCCATCAGTGAGTTAGCTACGGTGAACTCCTACGAGCAGTACTTC
TRBD1 | few | TRBJ2-6 | TRBV24-1 | CATSDFGQGRNVLTF | TGTGCCACCAGTGATTTCGGACAGGGGAGGAACGTCCTGACTTTC
NA | NA | TRBJ1-5 | TRBV2 | CASSKEGVYNQPQHF | TGTGCCAGCAGTAAAGAGGGGGTGTACAATCAGCCCCAGCATTTT
NA | many | TRBJ1-2 | TRBV12-3/TRBV12-4 | CASSPDGDYGYTF | TGTGCCAGCAGCCCGGACGGAGACTATGGCTACACCTTC
TRBD1 | many | TRBJ1-2 | TRBV9 | CASSARDRGPTYGYTF | TGTGCCAGCAGCGCCCGGGACAGGGGGCCCACCTATGGCTACACCTTC
NA | NA | TRBJ1-2 | TRBV12-3/TRBV12-4 | CASSLKGFDLGYTF | TGTGCCAGCAGTTTAAAGGGGTTTGATTTGGGCTACACCTTC
NA | many | TRBJ2-2 | TRBV6-5 | CASRILPSTGELFF | TGTGCCAGCAGAATCCTGCCATCCACCGGGGAGCTGTTTTTT
NA | NA | TRBJ2-5 | TRBV9 | CASSVEGGGGQETQYF | TGTGCCAGCAGCGTAGAAGGAGGGGGGGGGCAAGAGACCCAGTACTTC
NA | many | TRBJ1-3 | TRBV6-1 | CASSVGVSSGNTIYF | TGTGCCAGCAGTGTTGGGGTCTCGTCCGGAAACACCATATATTTT
NA | many | TRBJ2-5 | TRBV6-5 | CASSYAFQTVQRETQYF | TGTGCCAGCAGTTACGCGTTCCAGACCGTCCAACGGGAGACCCAGTACTTC
NA | many | TRBJ2-5 | TRBV12-3/TRBV12-4 | CASSSNRYQETQYF | TGTGCCAGCAGTTCAAACAGGTACCAAGAGACCCAGTACTTC
NA | many | TRBJ2-7 | TRBV29-1 | CSVPKVDIGTESYEQYF | TGCAGCGTTCCGAAGGTTGATATAGGGACGGAGTCCTACGAGCAGTACTTC
TRBD1 | many | TRBJ1-5 | TRBV12-3/TRBV12-4 | CASTEGGQGAGQPQHF | TGTGCCAGCACAGAAGGGGGACAGGGGGCCGGGCAGCCCCAGCATTTT